This T cell receptor (beta chain) was documented in a study of early T cells in non-severe SARS-CoV-2 infection. Deletions cut 4 bases from V and 6 bases from J, with 15 bases between. Germline V gene sequence: CDR1 SGHRS, CDR2 YFSETQ. This CDR3 contains 14 residues. In the library, individual cDNA molecules carried attached unique molecular identifiers. TCRdb re-derived calls from the 5' RACE reads in MiXCR, one entry per CDR3 protein. The sample carries about 42,000 distinct CDR3 sequences, around 7% recorded once. There are many counts of this clonotype. This rearrangement joins TRBV5-1 to TRBJ2-3, with D possibly TRBD2 on 6 matching bases. Source material: whole blood. The clonotype originates from an adult who was a healthcare worker with PCR-confirmed SARS-CoV-2 infection or an uninfected control (not recorded which). CDR3 amino acids: CASSRDFLWDTQYF. CDR3 coding DNA: TGCGCCAGCAGCCGGGACTTCCTTTGGGATACGCAGTATTTT. The full variable domain, in which reference TRBV5-1 and TRBJ2-3 provide the parts outside the CDR3, is KAGVTQTPRYLIKTRGQQVTLSCSPISGHRSVSWYQQTPGQGLQFLFEYFSETQRNKGNFPGRFSGRQFSNSRSEMNVSTLELGDSALYLCASSRDFLWDTQYFGPGTRLTVL.